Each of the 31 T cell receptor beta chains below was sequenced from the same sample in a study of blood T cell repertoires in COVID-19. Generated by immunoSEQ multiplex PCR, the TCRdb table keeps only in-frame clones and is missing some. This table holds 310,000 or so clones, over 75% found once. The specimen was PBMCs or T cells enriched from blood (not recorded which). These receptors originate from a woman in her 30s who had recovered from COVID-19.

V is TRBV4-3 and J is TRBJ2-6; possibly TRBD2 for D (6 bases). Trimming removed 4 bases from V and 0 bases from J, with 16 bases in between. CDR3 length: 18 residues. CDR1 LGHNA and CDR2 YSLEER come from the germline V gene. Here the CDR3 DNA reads TGCGCCAGCAGCCCACGGAGGGAAGCTTACTCTGGGGCCAACGTCCTGACTTTC. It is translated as CASSPRREAYSGANVLTF.

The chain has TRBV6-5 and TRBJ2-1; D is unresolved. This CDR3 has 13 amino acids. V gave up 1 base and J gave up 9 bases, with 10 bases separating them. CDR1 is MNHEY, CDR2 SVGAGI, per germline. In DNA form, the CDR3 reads TGTGCCAGCAGTTACTGGGCTATGGGTGAGCAGTTCTTC. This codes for CASSYWAMGEQFF.

The CDR3 DNA sequence: TGTGCCAGCAGCCTCGGGACAGGGCGAAATCAGCCCCAGCATTTT. It specifies CASSLGTGRNQPQHF. This rearrangement joins TRBV7-2 to TRBJ1-5; TRBD1 aligns across 9 bases. The CDR3 length is 15 residues. V dropped 5 bases and J dropped 4; count of bases not matched to a gene: 6. Germline lookup yields CDR1 SGHTA and CDR2 FQGNSA. Drawing the rest from reference TRBV7-2 and TRBJ1-5, the complete variable domain is GAGVSQSPSNKVTEKGKDVELRCDPISGHTALYWYRQSLGQGLEFLIYFQGNSAPDKSGLPSDRFSAERTGGSVSTLTIQRTQQEDSAVYLCASSLGTGRNQPQHFGDGTRLSIL.

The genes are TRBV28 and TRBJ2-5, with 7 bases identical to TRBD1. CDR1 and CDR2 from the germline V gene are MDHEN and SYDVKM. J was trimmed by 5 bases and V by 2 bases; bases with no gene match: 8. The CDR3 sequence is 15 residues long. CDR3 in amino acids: CASSLNTGAGETQYF. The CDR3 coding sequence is TGTGCCAGCAGTTTAAATACAGGGGCTGGGGAGACCCAGTACTTC.

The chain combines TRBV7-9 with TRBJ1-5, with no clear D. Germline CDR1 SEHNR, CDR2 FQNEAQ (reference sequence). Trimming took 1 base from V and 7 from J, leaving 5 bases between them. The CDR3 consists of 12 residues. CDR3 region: CASSLDKQPQHF. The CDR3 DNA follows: TGTGCCAGCAGCTTAGACAAACAGCCCCAGCATTTT. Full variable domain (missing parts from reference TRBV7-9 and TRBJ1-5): DTGVSQNPRHKITKRGQNVTFRCDPISEHNRLYWYRQTLGQGPEFLTYFQNEAQLEKSRLLSDRFSAERPKGSFSTLEIQRTEQGDSAMYLCASSLDKQPQHFGDGTRLSIL.

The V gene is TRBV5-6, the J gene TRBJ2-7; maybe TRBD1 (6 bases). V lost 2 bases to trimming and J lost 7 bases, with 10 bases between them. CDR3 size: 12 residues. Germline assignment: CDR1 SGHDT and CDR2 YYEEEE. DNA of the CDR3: TGTGCCAGCAGCTTAACAGGGATTGAGCAGTACTTC. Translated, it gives CASSLTGIEQYF.

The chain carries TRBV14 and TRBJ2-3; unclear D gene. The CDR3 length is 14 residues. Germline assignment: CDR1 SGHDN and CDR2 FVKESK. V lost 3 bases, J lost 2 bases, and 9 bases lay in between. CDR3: CASSQFRSTDTQYF. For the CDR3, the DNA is TGTGCCAGCAGCCAGTTCAGGTCCACAGATACGCAGTATTTT. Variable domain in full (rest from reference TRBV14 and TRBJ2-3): EAGVTQFPSHSVIEKGQTVTLRCDPISGHDNLYWYRRVMGKEIKFLLHFVKESKQDESGMPNNRFLAERTGGTYSTLKVQPAELEDSGVYFCASSQFRSTDTQYFGPGTRLTVL.

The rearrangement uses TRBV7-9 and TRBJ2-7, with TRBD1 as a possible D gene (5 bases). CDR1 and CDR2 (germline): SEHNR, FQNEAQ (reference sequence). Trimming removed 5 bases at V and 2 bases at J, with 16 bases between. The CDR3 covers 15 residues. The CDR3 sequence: CASSTMAARAYEQYF. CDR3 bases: TGTGCCAGCAGCACTATGGCGGCCAGGGCCTACGAGCAGTACTTC.

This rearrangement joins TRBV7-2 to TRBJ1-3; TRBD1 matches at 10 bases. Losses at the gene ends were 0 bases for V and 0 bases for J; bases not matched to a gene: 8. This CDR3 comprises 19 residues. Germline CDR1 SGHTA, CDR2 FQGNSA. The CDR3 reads CASSLAGTGEWGSGNTIYF. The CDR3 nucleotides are TGTGCCAGCAGCTTAGCCGGGACAGGGGAGTGGGGCTCTGGAAACACCATATATTTT.

CDR3: CASSTSGPDTQYF. CDR3 DNA: TGTGCCAGTTCCACATCAGGCCCAGATACGCAGTATTTT. This chain uses TRBV19 with TRBJ2-3; D is undetermined. The CDR3 covers 13 residues. V was shortened by 8 bases and J by 4 bases, with 13 bases between the two germline ends. From germline, CDR1 is LNHDA and CDR2 SQIVND (reference sequence).

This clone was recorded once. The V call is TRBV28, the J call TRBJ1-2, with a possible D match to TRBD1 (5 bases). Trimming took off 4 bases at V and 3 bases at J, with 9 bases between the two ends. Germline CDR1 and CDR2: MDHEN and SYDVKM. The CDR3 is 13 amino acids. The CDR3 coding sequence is TGTGCCAGCAGTTCGGGGGGGGACTATGGCTACACCTTC. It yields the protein CASSSGGDYGYTF.

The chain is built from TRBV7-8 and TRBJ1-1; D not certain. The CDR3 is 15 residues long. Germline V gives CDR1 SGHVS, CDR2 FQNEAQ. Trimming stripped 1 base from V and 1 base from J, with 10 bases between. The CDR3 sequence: CASSLGRFENTEAFF. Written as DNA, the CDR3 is TGTGCCAGCAGCTTAGGCAGATTCGAGAACACTGAAGCTTTCTTT.

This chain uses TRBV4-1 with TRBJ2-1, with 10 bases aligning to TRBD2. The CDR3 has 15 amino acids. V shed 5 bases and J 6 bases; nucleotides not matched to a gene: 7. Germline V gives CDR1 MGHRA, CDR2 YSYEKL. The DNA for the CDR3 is TGCGCCAGCAGCTATTCTAGCGGGAGACGCAATGAGCAGTTCTTC. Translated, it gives CASSYSSGRRNEQFF.

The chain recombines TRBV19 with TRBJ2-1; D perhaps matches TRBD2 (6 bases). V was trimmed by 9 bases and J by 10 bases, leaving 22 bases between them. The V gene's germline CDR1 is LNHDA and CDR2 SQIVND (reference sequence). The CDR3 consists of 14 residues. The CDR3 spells CASGTKAGYREQFF. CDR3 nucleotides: TGTGCCAGCGGGACCAAGGCGGGGTATCGCGAGCAGTTCTTC. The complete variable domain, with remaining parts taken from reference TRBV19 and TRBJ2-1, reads DGGITQSPKYLFRKEGQNVTLSCEQNLNHDAMYWYRQDPGQGLRLIYYSQIVNDFQKGDIAEGYSVSREKKESFPLTVTSAQKNPTAFYLCASGTKAGYREQFFGPGTRLTVL.

The CDR3 bases are TGTGCCAGCAGTTTTCTAGCGGACCTTTACAATGAGCAGTTCTTC. This encodes CASSFLADLYNEQFF. This chain joins TRBV27 and TRBJ2-1; 7 nucleotides match TRBD2. Per the germline V gene, CDR1 is MNHEY and CDR2 is SMNVEV (reference sequence). The CDR3 extends over 15 amino acids. Trimming removed 3 bases from V and 4 bases from J; junction bases left unmatched: 6.

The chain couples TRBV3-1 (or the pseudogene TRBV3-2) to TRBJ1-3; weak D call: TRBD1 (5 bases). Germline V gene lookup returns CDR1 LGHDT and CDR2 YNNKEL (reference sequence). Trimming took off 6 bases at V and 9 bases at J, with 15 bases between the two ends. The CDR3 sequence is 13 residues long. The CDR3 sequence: CASRGGSAGTIYF. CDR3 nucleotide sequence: TGTGCCAGCAGGGGGGGATCTGCCGGCACCATATATTTT.

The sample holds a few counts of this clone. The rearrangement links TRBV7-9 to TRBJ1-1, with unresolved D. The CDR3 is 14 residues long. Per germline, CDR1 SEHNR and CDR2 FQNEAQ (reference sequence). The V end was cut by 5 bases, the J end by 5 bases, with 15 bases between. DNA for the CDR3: TGTGCCAGCAGCCGGGGAGACGGGGTGACTGAAGCTTTCTTT. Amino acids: CASSRGDGVTEAFF.

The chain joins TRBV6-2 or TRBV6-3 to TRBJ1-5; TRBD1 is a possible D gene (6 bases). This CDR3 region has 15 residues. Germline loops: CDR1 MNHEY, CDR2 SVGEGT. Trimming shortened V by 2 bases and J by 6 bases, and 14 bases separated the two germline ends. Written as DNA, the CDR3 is TGTGCCAGCAGTTACGGTCAGGGGAGAAGTCAGCCCCAGCATTTT. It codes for CASSYGQGRSQPQHF.

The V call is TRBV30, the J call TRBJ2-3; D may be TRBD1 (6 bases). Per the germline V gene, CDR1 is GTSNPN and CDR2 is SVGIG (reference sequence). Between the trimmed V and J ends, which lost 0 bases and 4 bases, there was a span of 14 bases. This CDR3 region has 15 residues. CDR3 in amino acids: CAWSVGAGEADTQYF. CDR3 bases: TGTGCCTGGAGTGTAGGGGCAGGGGAAGCAGATACGCAGTATTTT.

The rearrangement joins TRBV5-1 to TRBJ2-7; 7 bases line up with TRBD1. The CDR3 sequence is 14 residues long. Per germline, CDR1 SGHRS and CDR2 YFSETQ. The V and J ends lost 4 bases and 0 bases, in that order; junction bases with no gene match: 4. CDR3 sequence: CASSNRQGSYEQYF. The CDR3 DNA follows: TGCGCCAGCAGCAATAGACAGGGCTCCTACGAGCAGTACTTC.

The CDR3 DNA sequence: TGTGCCAGCAGCCAGGGACTCCCTGGAAACACCATATATTTT. This sequence encodes CASSQGLPGNTIYF. This chain links TRBV11-3 with TRBJ1-3, with D possibly TRBD1 on 5 matching bases. Germline V gene sequence: CDR1 SGHNT, CDR2 YENEEA. The CDR3 contains 14 residues. V dropped 5 bases and J dropped 2 bases, with 10 bases sitting between them.

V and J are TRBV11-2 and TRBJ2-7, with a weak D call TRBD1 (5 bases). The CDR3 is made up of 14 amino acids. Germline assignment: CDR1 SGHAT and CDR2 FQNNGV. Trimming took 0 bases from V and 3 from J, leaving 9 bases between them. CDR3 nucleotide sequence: TGTGCCAGCAGCTTAGAACGACAGAGCTACGAGCAGTACTTC. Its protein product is CASSLERQSYEQYF.

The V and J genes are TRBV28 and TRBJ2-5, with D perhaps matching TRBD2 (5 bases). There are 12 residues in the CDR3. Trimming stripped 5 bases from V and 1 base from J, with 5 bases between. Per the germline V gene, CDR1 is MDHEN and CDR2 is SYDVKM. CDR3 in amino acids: CASSRGQETQYF. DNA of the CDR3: TGTGCCAGCAGTCGGGGCCAAGAGACCCAGTACTTC.

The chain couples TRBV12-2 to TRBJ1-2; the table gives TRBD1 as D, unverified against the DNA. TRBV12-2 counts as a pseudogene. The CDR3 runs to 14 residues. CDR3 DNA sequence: TGTGCAAGTCGCCGGACAGGGGGTAACTATGGCTACACCTTC. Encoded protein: CASRRTGGNYGYTF.

The CDR3 DNA is TGTGCCAGCAGCCTTCCTAGCGGGAGGGCGGCCGAGCAGTACTTC. It codes for CASSLPSGRAAEQYF. The chain employs TRBV11-2 and TRBJ2-7; 12 bases line up with TRBD2. CDR1 and CDR2 (germline): SGHAT, FQNNGV. CDR3 length equals 15 residues. V gave up 5 bases and J gave up 6 bases; unmatched junction bases: 8.

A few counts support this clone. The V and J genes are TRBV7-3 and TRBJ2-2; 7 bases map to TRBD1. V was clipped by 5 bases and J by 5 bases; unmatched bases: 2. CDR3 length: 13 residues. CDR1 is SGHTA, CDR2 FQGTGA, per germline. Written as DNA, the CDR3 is TGTGCCAGCAGCACGACAGGGACCGGGGAGCTGTTTTTT. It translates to CASSTTGTGELFF.

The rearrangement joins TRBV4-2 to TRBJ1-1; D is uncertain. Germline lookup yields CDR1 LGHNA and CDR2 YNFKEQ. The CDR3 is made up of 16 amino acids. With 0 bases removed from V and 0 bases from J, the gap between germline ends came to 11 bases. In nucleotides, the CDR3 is TGTGCCAGCAGCCAAGAACCACTGAGTGTGAACACTGAAGCTTTCTTT. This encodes CASSQEPLSVNTEAFF.

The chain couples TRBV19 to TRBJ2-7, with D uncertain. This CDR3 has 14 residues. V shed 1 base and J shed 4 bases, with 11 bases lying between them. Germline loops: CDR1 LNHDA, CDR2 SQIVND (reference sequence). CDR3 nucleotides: TGTGCCAGTAGTATAGTGGCAGATCATTACGAGCAGTACTTC. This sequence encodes CASSIVADHYEQYF. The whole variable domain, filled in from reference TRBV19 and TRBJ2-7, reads DGGITQSPKYLFRKEGQNVTLSCEQNLNHDAMYWYRQDPGQGLRLIYYSQIVNDFQKGDIAEGYSVSREKKESFPLTVTSAQKNPTAFYLCASSIVADHYEQYFGPGTRLTVT.

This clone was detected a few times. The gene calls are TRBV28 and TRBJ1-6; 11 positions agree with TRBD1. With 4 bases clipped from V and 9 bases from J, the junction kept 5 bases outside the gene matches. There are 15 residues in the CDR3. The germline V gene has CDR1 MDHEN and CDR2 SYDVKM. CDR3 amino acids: CASSSWDRGSSPLHF. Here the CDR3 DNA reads TGTGCCAGCAGTTCCTGGGACAGGGGGTCTTCACCCCTCCACTTT. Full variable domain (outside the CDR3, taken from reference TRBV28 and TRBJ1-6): DVKVTQSSRYLVKRTGEKVFLECVQDMDHENMFWYRQDPGLGLRLIYFSYDVKMKEKGDIPEGYSVSREKKERFSLILESASTNQTSMYLCASSSWDRGSSPLHFGNGTRLTVT.

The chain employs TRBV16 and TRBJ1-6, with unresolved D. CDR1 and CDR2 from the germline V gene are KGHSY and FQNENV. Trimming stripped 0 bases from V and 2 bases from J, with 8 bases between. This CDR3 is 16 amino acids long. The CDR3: CASSQSVKPYNSPLHF. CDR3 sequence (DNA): TGTGCCAGCAGCCAATCGGTCAAGCCCTATAATTCACCCCTCCACTTT.

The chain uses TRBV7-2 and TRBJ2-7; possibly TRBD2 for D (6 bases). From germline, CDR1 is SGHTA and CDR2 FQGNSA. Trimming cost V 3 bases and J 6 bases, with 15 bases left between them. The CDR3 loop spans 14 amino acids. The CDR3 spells CASSFVRERSEQYF. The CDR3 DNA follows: TGTGCCAGCAGCTTCGTCCGGGAGCGAAGCGAGCAGTACTTC.